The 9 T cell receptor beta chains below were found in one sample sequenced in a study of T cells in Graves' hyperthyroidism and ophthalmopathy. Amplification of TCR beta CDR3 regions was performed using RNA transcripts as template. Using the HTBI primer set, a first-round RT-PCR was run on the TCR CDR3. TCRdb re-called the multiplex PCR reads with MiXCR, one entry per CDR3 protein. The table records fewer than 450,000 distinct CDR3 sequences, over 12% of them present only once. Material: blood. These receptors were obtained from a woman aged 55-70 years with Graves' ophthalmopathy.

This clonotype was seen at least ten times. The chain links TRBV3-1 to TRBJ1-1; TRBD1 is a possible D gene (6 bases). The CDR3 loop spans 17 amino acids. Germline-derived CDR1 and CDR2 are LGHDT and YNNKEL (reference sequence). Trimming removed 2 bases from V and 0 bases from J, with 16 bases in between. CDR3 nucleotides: TGTGCCAGCAGCCAAAGGGGGTGGGGAGGAATGAACACTGAAGCTTTCTTT. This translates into CASSQRGWGGMNTEAFF.

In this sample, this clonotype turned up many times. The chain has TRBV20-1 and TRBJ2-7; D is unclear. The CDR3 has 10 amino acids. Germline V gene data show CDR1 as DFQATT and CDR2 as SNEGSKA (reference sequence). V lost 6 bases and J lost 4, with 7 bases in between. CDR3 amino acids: CSAGKYEQYF. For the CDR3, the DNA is TGCAGTGCGGGGAAATACGAGCAGTACTTC.

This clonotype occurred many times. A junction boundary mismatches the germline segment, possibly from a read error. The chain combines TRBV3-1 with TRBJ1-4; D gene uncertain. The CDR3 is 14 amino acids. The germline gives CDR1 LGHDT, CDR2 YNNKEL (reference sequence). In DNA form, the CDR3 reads TGTGCCAGCAGCCAACCCCGGGAGAATGGAAAACTGTTTTTT. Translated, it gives CASSQPRENGKLFF. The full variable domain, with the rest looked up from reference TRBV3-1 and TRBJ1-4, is DTAVSQTPKYLVTQMGNDKSIKCEQNLGHDTMYWYKQDSKKFLKIMFSYNNKELIINETVPNRFSPKSPDKAHLNLHINSLELGDSAVYFCASSQPRENGKLFFGSGTQLSVL.

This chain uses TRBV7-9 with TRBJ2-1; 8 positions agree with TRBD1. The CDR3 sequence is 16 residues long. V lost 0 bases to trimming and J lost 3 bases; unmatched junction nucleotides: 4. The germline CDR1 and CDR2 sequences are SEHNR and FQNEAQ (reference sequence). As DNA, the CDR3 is TGTGCCAGCAGCTTAGCCGCAGGGGGCGGCTACAATGAGCAGTTCTTC. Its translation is CASSLAAGGGYNEQFF.

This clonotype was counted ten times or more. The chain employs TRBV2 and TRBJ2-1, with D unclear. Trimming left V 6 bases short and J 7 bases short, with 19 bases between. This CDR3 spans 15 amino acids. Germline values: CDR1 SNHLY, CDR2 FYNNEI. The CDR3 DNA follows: TGTGCCAGCAGCCCGAATCGTGAGAGCTGGAATGAGCAGTTCTTC. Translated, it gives CASSPNRESWNEQFF.

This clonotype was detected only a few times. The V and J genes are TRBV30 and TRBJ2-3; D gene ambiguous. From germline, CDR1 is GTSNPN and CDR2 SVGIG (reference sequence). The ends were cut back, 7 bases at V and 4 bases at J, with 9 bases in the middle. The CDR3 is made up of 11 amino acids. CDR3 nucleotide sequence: TGTGCCTTCGGACGGGCAGATACGCAGTATTTT. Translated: CAFGRADTQYF.

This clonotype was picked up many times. Here the CDR3 reads CASSQVQLGTDTQYF. CDR3 nucleotide sequence: TGTGCCAGCAGCCAAGTTCAGCTAGGCACAGATACGCAGTATTTT. V and J are TRBV3-1 and TRBJ2-3; D uncertain. The germline gives CDR1 LGHDT, CDR2 YNNKEL (reference sequence). Deletions cut 1 base from V and 1 base from J, with 9 bases between. The CDR3 is made up of 15 amino acids.

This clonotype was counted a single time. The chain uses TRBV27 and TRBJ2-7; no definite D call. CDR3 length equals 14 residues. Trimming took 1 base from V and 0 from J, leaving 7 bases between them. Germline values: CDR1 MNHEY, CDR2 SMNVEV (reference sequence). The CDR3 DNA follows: TGTGCCAGCAGTTTATTTGTCTACTCCTACGAGCAGTACTTC. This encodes CASSLFVYSYEQYF.

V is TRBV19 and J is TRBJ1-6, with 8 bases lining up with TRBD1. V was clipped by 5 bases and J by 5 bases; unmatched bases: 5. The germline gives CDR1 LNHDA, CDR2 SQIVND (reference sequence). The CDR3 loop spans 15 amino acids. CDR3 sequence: CASSLRGQDNSPLHF. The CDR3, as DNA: TGTGCCAGTAGTCTCCGGGGACAGGATAATTCACCCCTCCACTTT.